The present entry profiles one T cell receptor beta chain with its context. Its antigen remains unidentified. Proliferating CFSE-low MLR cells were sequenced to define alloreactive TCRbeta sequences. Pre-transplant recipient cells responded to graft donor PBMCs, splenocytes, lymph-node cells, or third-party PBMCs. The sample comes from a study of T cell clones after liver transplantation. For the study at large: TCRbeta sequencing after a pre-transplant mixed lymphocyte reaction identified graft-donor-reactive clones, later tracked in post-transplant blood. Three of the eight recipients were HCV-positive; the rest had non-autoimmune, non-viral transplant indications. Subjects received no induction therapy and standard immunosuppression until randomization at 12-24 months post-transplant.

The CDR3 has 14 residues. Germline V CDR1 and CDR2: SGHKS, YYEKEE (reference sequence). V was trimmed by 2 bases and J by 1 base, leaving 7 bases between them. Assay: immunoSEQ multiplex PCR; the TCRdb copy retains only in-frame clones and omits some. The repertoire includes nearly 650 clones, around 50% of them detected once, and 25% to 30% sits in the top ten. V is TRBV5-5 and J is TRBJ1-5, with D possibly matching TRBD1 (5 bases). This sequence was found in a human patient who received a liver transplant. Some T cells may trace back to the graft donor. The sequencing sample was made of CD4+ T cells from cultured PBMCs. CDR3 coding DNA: TGTGCCAGCAGCTTTAGGGGAAGCAATCAGCCCCAGCATTTT. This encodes CASSFRGSNQPQHF.